At least ten counts were recorded for the clone carrying this TCR beta chain. The antigen remains unidentified. V was trimmed by 0 bases and J by 7 bases, leaving 12 bases between them. This CDR3 spans 14 amino acids. CDR1 is GTSNPN and CDR2 is SVGIG in the germline V gene (reference sequence). Time point specified: persistent/refractory GD, antithyroid drugs over 5 years with positive TRAb. Following extraction of RNA from PBMCs, that RNA was used to make the TCR library. Diagnosing Graves' disease relied on the American Thyroid Association guidelines. Patients hailed from an endocrinology department in Xi'an, China. This record comes from a study of regulatory T cells in long-lasting Graves disease. Study results and limitations: Persistent disease favored TRBV28, TRBJ1-2 and TRBJ2-5.

Arm-PCR of CDR3 regions and iRepertoire HTBI primers were used to build TCR beta libraries. MiXCR, applied by TCRdb to the multiplex PCR reads, yields one record per CDR3 protein. This sample has a few hundred thousand distinct CDR3 sequences, with around 23% found just once. The sequence was obtained from a woman aged 40 to 49 with Graves disease. Material: peripheral blood mononuclear cells (PBMCs), obtained when the disease was refractory, from a patient treated with antithyroid drugs. The chain couples TRBV30 to TRBJ2-2, with a weak D call TRBD2 (5 bases). CDR3 amino acids: CAWSVNGDGGELFF. The CDR3 DNA sequence: TGTGCCTGGAGTGTAAACGGGGATGGCGGGGAGCTGTTTTTT.